These 10 T cell receptor beta chains were sequenced from one sample in a study of CD4 T cells in relation to SARS-CoV-2 and coronaviruses. These TCRs' antigens remain unknown. Sequenced by immunoSEQ multiplex PCR; TCRdb stores in-frame clones only, minus some. In the table there are about 28,000 clones, approximately 80% of which are singletons. Before the COVID-19 pandemic, during about 2011-2019, CD4+ T cells were taken from unexposed donors. Isolation of CD4+ T cells took place after less than 13 days in culture. What was sequenced was CD4+ T cells from PBMCs, cultured in vitro. The receptor source for this set is a human donor in good health.

The chain employs TRBV5-1 and TRBJ1-1, with D perhaps matching TRBD1 (5 bases). The V gene's germline CDR1 is SGHRS and CDR2 YFSETQ. The CDR3 is made up of 16 amino acids. Trimming shortened V by 0 bases and J by 0 bases, and 12 bases separated the two germline ends. CDR3: CASSLGGATMNTEAFF. As DNA, the CDR3 is TGCGCCAGCAGCTTGGGAGGGGCCACCATGAACACTGAAGCTTTCTTT.

The rearrangement uses TRBV6-2 or TRBV6-3 and TRBJ1-4; TRBD1 is a possible D gene (6 bases). This CDR3 comprises 15 residues. V was cut by 2 bases and J by 8 bases, with 15 bases left in between. Germline lookup yields CDR1 MNHEY and CDR2 SVGEGT. CDR3 loop: CASSYAGHPGEKLFF. DNA for the CDR3: TGTGCCAGCAGTTACGCGGGACACCCTGGAGAAAAACTGTTTTTT.

The CDR3 bases are TGTGCCAGCAGCCTCGGGGAGACCCAGTACTTC. It specifies CASSLGETQYF. The V and J genes are TRBV4-2 and TRBJ2-5, with D hard to call. V was cut by 4 bases and J by 5 bases, with 5 bases left in between. CDR1 is LGHNA and CDR2 is YNFKEQ in the germline V gene. The CDR3 runs to 11 residues.

V usage is TRBV7-6 and J usage is TRBJ2-6, with 8 bases lining up with TRBD2. Unmatched junction bases numbered 7, after V lost 6 bases and J lost 9 bases. The CDR3 consists of 14 residues. From germline, CDR1 is SGHVS and CDR2 FNYEAQ. CDR3 nucleotides: TGTGCCAGCAGTGCCGGGAGGGTGGGCAACGTCCTGACTTTC. It specifies CASSAGRVGNVLTF.

The chain couples TRBV18 to TRBJ2-1; TRBD1 aligns across 10 bases. This CDR3 has 15 residues. Germline trimming cut 4 bases from V and 9 bases from J; bases unmatched to any gene: 9. Germline V gene data show CDR1 as KGHSH and CDR2 as LQKENI. The DNA for the CDR3 is TGTGCCAGCTCACACGGGACAGGGGAATTGGGTGAGCAGTTCTTC. This codes for CASSHGTGELGEQFF.

The chain carries TRBV18 and TRBJ1-1, with 7 bases fitting TRBD1. The germline V gene has CDR1 KGHSH and CDR2 LQKENI. V lost 2 bases and J lost 0; bases outside the gene matches: 3. The CDR3 has 15 residues. The CDR3: CASSPLQGMNTEAFF. CDR3 DNA: TGTGCCAGCTCACCATTACAGGGGATGAACACTGAAGCTTTCTTT.

This chain links TRBV4-1 with TRBJ2-2; tentative D call: TRBD1 (6 bases). Germline lookup yields CDR1 MGHRA and CDR2 YSYEKL. The CDR3 length is 17 residues. Between the trimmed V and J ends, which lost 2 bases and 4 bases, there was a span of 17 bases. This CDR3 reads CASSQILQGRGTGELFF. In DNA form, the CDR3 reads TGCGCCAGCAGCCAAATTCTACAGGGTCGAGGCACCGGGGAGCTGTTTTTT.

This clone was counted only a few times. The chain carries TRBV2 and TRBJ1-6, with 8 positions matching TRBD1. The CDR3 length is 16 residues. J gave up 5 bases and V 6 bases, and 9 bases lay outside the gene matches. Germline CDR1 reads SNHLY; CDR2 reads FYNNEI. Here the CDR3 reads CASRPTDRVDNSPLHF. As DNA, the CDR3 is TGTGCCAGCAGACCCACGGACAGGGTAGATAATTCACCCCTCCACTTT. Variable domain in full (rest from reference TRBV2 and TRBJ1-6): EPEVTQTPSHQVTQMGQEVILRCVPISNHLYFYWYRQILGQKVEFLVSFYNNEISEKSEIFDDQFSVERPDGSNFTLKIRSTKLEDSAMYFCASRPTDRVDNSPLHFGNGTRLTVT.

This chain uses TRBV3-1 (or the pseudogene TRBV3-2) with TRBJ2-1; the D gene is possibly TRBD1 (6 bases). Trimming removed 4 bases from V and 5 bases from J, with 18 bases in between. The CDR3 length is 16 residues. The germline gives CDR1 LGHDT, CDR2 YNNKEL (reference sequence). The CDR3 DNA follows: TGTGCCAGCAGCCCCCCAGGGGCGCCAAAGAACAATGAGCAGTTCTTC. Protein: CASSPPGAPKNNEQFF.

The CDR3 region is CASSPTGSGSYNEQFF. The CDR3 DNA reads TGTGCCAGCAGCCCAACGGGGAGCGGCTCCTACAATGAGCAGTTCTTC. V and J are TRBV9 and TRBJ2-1, with D possibly matching TRBD2 (5 bases). CDR3 size: 16 residues. Looked up from germline, CDR1 is SGDLS and CDR2 is YYNGEE. The V end lost 4 bases, the J end lost 0 bases, and 14 bases lay between the germline ends. Using reference TRBV9 and TRBJ2-1 for the parts outside the CDR3, the full variable domain is DSGVTQTPKHLITATGQRVTLRCSPRSGDLSVYWYQQSLDQGLQFLIQYYNGEERAKGNILERFSAQQFPDLHSELNLSSLELGDSALYFCASSPTGSGSYNEQFFGPGTRLTVL.